This T cell receptor beta chain was profiled in a study of PD-1 blockade in classical Hodgkin lymphoma. This clone turned up a few times. Time point defined: cycle 4 day 1 (C4D1), after five to seven weeks of nivolumab. Each of the patients experienced relapse following autologous stem cell transplantation, and their brentuximab vedotin exposure differed. Assay: immunoSEQ multiplex PCR; the TCRdb copy retains only in-frame clones and omits some. This sample has approximately 44,000 clones, with 66% found just once. This clonotype was sampled from a human donor with classical Hodgkin lymphoma. Sequences were derived from peripheral blood mononuclear cells (PBMCs), sampled before the fourth cycle of nivolumab.

The CDR3 nucleotides are TGTGCCAGCAGGCCGGGGCCTTTCATGAACACTGAAGCTTTCTTT. It yields the protein CASRPGPFMNTEAFF. The rearrangement links TRBV6-1 to TRBJ1-1; perhaps TRBD1 as D (5 bases). Trimming stripped 6 bases from V and 0 bases from J, with 14 bases between. The CDR3 totals 15 residues. Germline-derived CDR1 and CDR2 are MNHNS and SASEGT.